The 10 T cell receptor beta chains listed next were all sequenced from one sample in a study of cytotoxic CD8 clonotypes in ibrutinib-treated CLL. Clones were read by immunoSEQ multiplex PCR, and TCRdb kept only the in-frame ones, dropping some. The sample shows approximately 150,000 clones, about 80% of them seen only once. Specimen: PBMCs, collected after 12 months of ibrutinib treatment. These receptors were obtained from a human donor with chronic lymphocytic leukemia.

This CDR3 is CASSQISIAVINYEQYF. As DNA, the CDR3 is TGCGCCAGCAGTCAAATTTCTATAGCGGTGATCAATTACGAGCAGTACTTC. V usage is TRBV23-1 and J usage is TRBJ2-7; D is possibly TRBD2 (6 bases). TRBV23-1 qualifies as an ORF whose function is uncertain. V lost 2 bases to trimming and J lost 4 bases, with 21 bases between them. CDR3 size: 17 residues.

This clone has more than one count but fewer than ten. V and J are TRBV28 and TRBJ1-1; D might be TRBD1 (5 bases). The CDR3 consists of 13 residues. V lost 4 bases, J lost 5 bases, and 11 bases lay in between. Germline V lookup: CDR1 MDHEN, CDR2 SYDVKM. This chain's CDR3 is CASSWTKGTEAFF. The CDR3 bases are TGTGCCAGCAGTTGGACCAAGGGGACTGAAGCTTTCTTT.

J is TRBJ2-7 and V is TRBV7-2; no clear D gene. Looked up from germline, CDR1 is SGHTA and CDR2 is FQGNSA. CDR3 length: 13 residues. V lost 2 bases, J lost 6 bases, and 11 bases lay in between. CDR3 region: CASSLSKGSEQYF. The CDR3 coding sequence is TGTGCCAGCAGCTTATCCAAGGGCTCCGAGCAGTACTTC.

The CDR3 sequence: CASSPFPGQGNSPLHF. The CDR3 DNA is TGTGCCAGCAGCCCCTTCCCGGGACAGGGCAATTCACCCCTCCACTTT. This chain joins TRBV7-2 and TRBJ1-6; 9 bases are a match to TRBD1. Trimming cost V 5 bases and J 7 bases; bases outside gene matches: 9. Germline V gives CDR1 SGHTA, CDR2 FQGNSA. This CDR3 has 16 residues.

The chain carries TRBV9 and TRBJ2-1; either TRBD1 or TRBD2 may supply D (6 bases each). The CDR3 is 15 residues long. CDR1 SGDLS and CDR2 YYNGEE come from the germline V gene. Deletions cut 3 bases from V and 0 bases from J, with 10 bases between. The CDR3 DNA reads as TGTGCCAGCAGCGAAGGGGGGAGCTCCTACAATGAGCAGTTCTTC. This codes for CASSEGGSSYNEQFF.

The genes are TRBV12-5 and TRBJ2-7; 9 nucleotides line up with TRBD1. CDR3 length equals 20 residues. Trimming at V came to 6 bases and at J to 0 bases, leaving 21 bases not matched to a gene. The germline CDR1 and CDR2 sequences are LGHNT and FRNRAP. In DNA form, the CDR3 reads TGTGCTAGTGGCCCGATACCGGGACAGGGTAAGGACTCAAGCTCCTACGAGCAGTACTTC. Encoded protein: CASGPIPGQGKDSSSYEQYF.

The chain links TRBV4-3 to TRBJ2-1; 7 positions match TRBD2. The CDR3 consists of 16 residues. V lost 2 bases to trimming and J lost 0 bases; unmatched junction nucleotides: 4. CDR1 and CDR2 from the germline V gene are LGHNA and YSLEER. The CDR3 loop is CASSQFRGGSYNEQFF. The DNA of the CDR3 is TGCGCCAGCAGCCAATTCCGCGGGGGCTCCTACAATGAGCAGTTCTTC.

The chain has TRBV19 and TRBJ1-4, with D possibly TRBD1 on 5 matching bases. Trimming shortened V by 3 bases and J by 7 bases, and 12 bases separated the two germline ends. CDR1 is LNHDA, CDR2 SQIVND, per germline (reference sequence). This CDR3 contains 14 residues. The chain's CDR3 is CASSMPPRGEKLFF. The CDR3 DNA reads as TGTGCCAGTAGTATGCCCCCTAGGGGTGAAAAACTGTTTTTT.

The chain couples TRBV19 to TRBJ2-7; D may be TRBD2 (9 bases). This CDR3 is 20 amino acids long. CDR1 is LNHDA and CDR2 is SQIVND in the germline V gene (reference sequence). V gave up 1 base and J gave up 8 bases, with 33 bases separating them. The CDR3 reads CASSIAGRGRVSGSPEKQYF. CDR3 DNA: TGTGCCAGTAGTATAGCCGGCAGGGGGCGAGTTAGCGGGAGCCCCGAGAAGCAGTACTTC.

J is TRBJ2-3 and V is TRBV5-1; 7 positions match TRBD2. The CDR3 totals 16 residues. The V segment lost 2 bases and the J segment 3 bases; nucleotides outside the gene matches: 9. Per germline, CDR1 SGHRS and CDR2 YFSETQ. DNA for the CDR3: TGCGCCAGCAGCTTAGAGGGCGGCGGGAGAACAGATACGCAGTATTTT. Amino acid sequence: CASSLEGGGRTDTQYF.